This passage covers 29 T cell receptor beta chains from one sample sequenced in a study of blood T cell repertoires in COVID-19 (dated by TCRdb to the early 2020s). Receptors were amplified or captured by the immunoSEQ multiplex PCR assay. TCRdb took over this immuneACCESS table, retaining in-frame rearrangements with V and J assigned. Such tables are incomplete; in checked studies, under half of the missing clones stem from an unresolved V gene, and the remainder is unexplained. The table for this sample lists about 160,000 clones; roughly 87% of them were counted only once. Approximately 4.1% of the sample is held by the ten biggest clonotypes. The sample comprised peripheral blood. These receptors all stem from a woman in her fifties or sixties with active or convalescent COVID-19.

The CDR3: CSASKGLEGYTF. The CDR3 DNA is TGCAGTGCTAGTAAAGGACTAGAAGGCTACACCTTC. J is TRBJ1-2 and V is TRBV20-1; D is uncertain. The length of the CDR3 is 12 residues. Germline lookup yields CDR1 DFQATT and CDR2 SNEGSKA (reference sequence). V lost 3 bases to trimming and J lost 8 bases, with 13 bases between them.

The chain uses TRBV9 and TRBJ1-1; D may be TRBD1 (6 bases). CDR3 length: 12 residues. Deletions cut 1 base from V and 8 bases from J, with 9 bases between. The germline CDR1 and CDR2 sequences are SGDLS and YYNGEE. The CDR3 loop reads CASSVTGQEAFF. The CDR3 DNA reads as TGTGCCAGCAGCGTAACCGGACAGGAAGCTTTCTTT.

The gene calls are TRBV27 and TRBJ2-7; TRBD1 might be the D (6 bases). Per the germline V gene, CDR1 is MNHEY and CDR2 is SMNVEV (reference sequence). V was shortened by 3 bases and J by 6 bases, with 12 bases between the two germline ends. The CDR3 contains 13 residues. The CDR3 region is CASSFAQGLEQYF. CDR3 nucleotides: TGTGCCAGCAGTTTTGCCCAGGGGCTCGAGCAGTACTTC.

The chain carries TRBV9 and TRBJ1-2, with 9 bases aligning to TRBD1. The CDR3 has 15 amino acids. The germline V gene encodes CDR1 SGDLS and CDR2 YYNGEE. The ends lost 0 bases at V and 2 bases at J; junction bases unmatched: 2. As DNA, the CDR3 is TGTGCCAGCAGCGTAGATGGGACAGGGAACTATGGCTACACCTTC. It codes for CASSVDGTGNYGYTF.

The rearrangement joins TRBV5-5 to TRBJ2-1; 11 bases map to TRBD1. V lost 4 bases, J lost 9 bases, and 12 bases stayed unmatched. This CDR3 region has 16 residues. Germline lookup yields CDR1 SGHKS and CDR2 YYEKEE (reference sequence). The CDR3 DNA sequence: TGTGCCAGCAGCCTAAAAGGGGACAGGGGGTACGGTGAGCAGTTCTTC. It encodes CASSLKGDRGYGEQFF. Variable domain in full (rest from reference TRBV5-5 and TRBJ2-1): DAGVTQSPTHLIKTRGQQVTLRCSPISGHKSVSWYQQVLGQGPQFIFQYYEKEERGRGNFPDRFSARQFPNYSSELNVNALLLGDSALYLCASSLKGDRGYGEQFFGPGTRLTVL.

V is TRBV19 and J is TRBJ1-6, with D unresolved. The CDR3 is made up of 12 amino acids. Germline V CDR1 and CDR2: LNHDA, SQIVND (reference sequence). Between the trimmed V and J ends, which lost 5 bases and 7 bases, there was a span of 6 bases. The chain's CDR3 is CASSLQNSPLHF. The DNA of the CDR3 is TGTGCCAGTAGTTTGCAGAATTCACCCCTCCACTTT. The full variable domain, with the rest looked up from reference TRBV19 and TRBJ1-6, is DGGITQSPKYLFRKEGQNVTLSCEQNLNHDAMYWYRQDPGQGLRLIYYSQIVNDFQKGDIAEGYSVSREKKESFPLTVTSAQKNPTAFYLCASSLQNSPLHFGNGTRLTVT.

This rearrangement joins TRBV7-2 to TRBJ2-2; 10 bases match TRBD2. This CDR3 contains 16 residues. The germline V gene encodes CDR1 SGHTA and CDR2 FQGNSA. V lost 4 bases and J lost 5; bases outside the gene matches: 7. This CDR3 is CASSSVAGGRTGELFF. The CDR3 DNA follows: TGTGCCAGCAGCTCAGTAGCGGGGGGCAGAACCGGGGAGCTGTTTTTT. The full variable domain, with the rest looked up from reference TRBV7-2 and TRBJ2-2, is GAGVSQSPSNKVTEKGKDVELRCDPISGHTALYWYRQSLGQGLEFLIYFQGNSAPDKSGLPSDRFSAERTGGSVSTLTIQRTQQEDSAVYLCASSSVAGGRTGELFFGEGSRLTVL.

The J gene is TRBJ2-1, the V gene TRBV11-2; a possible D gene is TRBD1 (6 bases). V lost 0 bases, J lost 8 bases, and 8 bases lay in between. This CDR3 contains 13 residues. Germline CDR1 reads SGHAT; CDR2 reads FQNNGV. This CDR3 reads CASSLEDSYEQFF. CDR3 DNA sequence: TGTGCCAGCAGCTTAGAGGACAGCTATGAGCAGTTCTTC.

The chain has TRBV14 and TRBJ2-5; a weak D match, TRBD1 (6 bases). Germline CDR1 and CDR2: SGHDN and FVKESK. With 6 bases removed from V and 7 bases from J, the gap between germline ends came to 18 bases. This CDR3 is 14 amino acids long. CDR3 nucleotides: TGTGCCAGCAGTCAACAGGGATTATTAGGGACCCAGTACTTC. It encodes CASSQQGLLGTQYF.

The chain joins TRBV27 to TRBJ1-1; D ambiguous. Between the trimmed V and J ends, which lost 7 bases and 12 bases, there was a span of 18 bases. Germline V gene sequence: CDR1 MNHEY, CDR2 SMNVEV (reference sequence). This CDR3 has 12 amino acids. Here the CDR3 DNA reads TGTGCCAGCACCCCGGGAGGAGGGATGACTTTCTTT. Amino acids: CASTPGGGMTFF.

The V and J genes are TRBV6-6 and TRBJ1-5; D uncertain. This CDR3 comprises 16 residues. V was shortened by 5 bases and J by 6 bases, with 20 bases between the two germline ends. The germline gives CDR1 MNHNY, CDR2 SVGAGI (reference sequence). CDR3 region: CASSPLPGMSPQPQHF. Here the CDR3 DNA reads TGTGCCAGCAGTCCCCTCCCCGGGATGAGCCCTCAGCCCCAGCATTTT.

The V and J genes are TRBV7-9 and TRBJ1-3; possibly TRBD1 for D (5 bases). From germline, CDR1 is SEHNR and CDR2 FQNEAQ (reference sequence). The CDR3 loop spans 15 amino acids. Trimming stripped 3 bases from V and 4 bases from J, with 13 bases between. The CDR3 region is CASSFVPHRGNTIYF. The CDR3 DNA sequence: TGTGCCAGCAGCTTTGTTCCCCACAGGGGAAACACCATATATTTT.

This clone was observed a few times. V and J are TRBV6-5 and TRBJ1-4; D is unresolved. Trimming shortened V by 2 bases and J by 5 bases, and 9 bases separated the two germline ends. There are 14 residues in the CDR3. CDR1 is MNHEY, CDR2 SVGAGI, per germline. The CDR3 loop reads CASSYAVANEKLFF. CDR3 in DNA: TGTGCCAGCAGTTACGCGGTAGCAAATGAAAAACTGTTTTTT.

The chain couples TRBV5-1 to TRBJ1-1; TRBD1 is a possible D gene (6 bases). V lost 1 base, J lost 0 bases, and 10 bases lay in between. This CDR3 region has 15 residues. Per germline, CDR1 SGHRS and CDR2 YFSETQ. CDR3 in amino acids: CASSLRGQLNTEAFF. DNA of the CDR3: TGCGCCAGCAGCTTGAGGGGACAACTGAACACTGAAGCTTTCTTT.

This clone was recorded only once. The J gene is TRBJ1-3, the V gene TRBV18, with D possibly being TRBD1 (6 bases). The ends were cut back, 5 bases at V and 7 bases at J, with 18 bases in the middle. Germline loops: CDR1 KGHSH, CDR2 LQKENI. This CDR3 has 15 amino acids. CDR3 DNA sequence: TGTGCCAGCTCAGCCTCAGGGGCGAAGATGAACACCATATATTTT. It yields the protein CASSASGAKMNTIYF.

The chain recombines TRBV2 with TRBJ2-3; D gene uncertain. The CDR3 has 14 residues. Germline V gives CDR1 SNHLY, CDR2 FYNNEI. V dropped 4 bases and J dropped 2 bases, with 10 bases sitting between them. The CDR3 reads CASSGAYLTDTQYF. In nucleotides, the CDR3 is TGTGCCAGCAGTGGGGCCTATCTCACAGATACGCAGTATTTT.

V is TRBV7-8 and J is TRBJ2-2; 10 nucleotides match TRBD1. This CDR3 is built from 15 residues. Per germline, CDR1 SGHVS and CDR2 FQNEAQ. Trimming cost V 4 bases and J 5 bases; bases outside gene matches: 4. DNA of the CDR3: TGTGCCAGCAGCTCGGGACAGGGGAAGACCGGGGAGCTGTTTTTT. It encodes CASSSGQGKTGELFF.

This chain connects TRBV19 to TRBJ2-1, with 11 bases matching TRBD2. CDR3 length equals 15 residues. V lost 6 bases, J lost 5 bases, and 6 bases stayed unmatched. Per germline, CDR1 LNHDA and CDR2 SQIVND (reference sequence). The CDR3 is CASSSTSGGHNEQFF. The CDR3, as DNA: TGTGCCAGTAGCTCAACTAGCGGGGGCCACAATGAGCAGTTCTTC.

The chain joins TRBV19 to TRBJ1-2; D is possibly TRBD1 (6 bases). Germline V gives CDR1 LNHDA, CDR2 SQIVND (reference sequence). V shed 0 bases and J shed 2 bases, with 13 bases lying between them. CDR3 length equals 16 residues. The CDR3 DNA sequence: TGTGCCAGTAGTATAGATCACGGGGGGCTCAACTATGGCTACACCTTC. Amino acids: CASSIDHGGLNYGYTF.

The rearrangement links TRBV6-5 to TRBJ1-2; 7 bases align to TRBD1. Germline V gives CDR1 MNHEY, CDR2 SVGAGI. This CDR3 has 13 amino acids. V shed 6 bases and J 4 bases; nucleotides not matched to a gene: 5. CDR3: CASSRDSLYGYTF. The CDR3 region has the DNA TGTGCCAGCAGCCGGGACAGCCTCTATGGCTACACCTTC.

The V and J genes are TRBV9 and TRBJ1-5; TRBD1 matches at 12 bases. The J segment lost 4 bases and the V segment lost 3 bases, leaving 11 bases of the junction unmatched. This CDR3 region has 18 residues. From germline, CDR1 is SGDLS and CDR2 YYNGEE. CDR3 sequence (DNA): TGTGCCAGCAGCGCCGGGACAGGGGGCGTATGGCCAAATCAGCCCCAGCATTTT. It is translated as CASSAGTGGVWPNQPQHF.

Worth noting for this clone: The germline gene is not matched at one end of the junction; a read error may be the cause. This chain joins TRBV19 and TRBJ1-5; TRBD1 matches 8 bases. The germline V gene has CDR1 LNHDA and CDR2 SQIVND (reference sequence). The CDR3 is 15 residues long. CDR3 amino acids: CASSVDRGGNQPQHF. CDR3 in DNA: TGTGCCAGTAGTGTAGACAGGGGAGGCAATCAGCCCCAGCATTTT.

The chain joins TRBV6-5 to TRBJ1-5, with D perhaps matching TRBD1 (5 bases). The V end lost 7 bases, the J end lost 7 bases, and 14 bases lay between the germline ends. CDR1 MNHEY and CDR2 SVGAGI come from the germline V gene. This CDR3 has 13 residues. The CDR3 loop reads CASTAGGGQPQHF. The CDR3 coding sequence is TGTGCCAGCACAGCGGGGGGAGGACAGCCCCAGCATTTT.

CDR3 nucleotides: TGTGCCAGCAGCTCCGGTCCAGGACTCCCCTATGGCTACACCTTC. Translated, it gives CASSSGPGLPYGYTF. The V call is TRBV11-1, the J call TRBJ1-2; no reliable D call. The CDR3 length is 15 residues. Trimming stripped 4 bases from V and 4 bases from J, with 16 bases between. Looked up from germline, CDR1 is SGHAT and CDR2 is FQDESV (reference sequence).

This clone has a handful of counts. The V call is TRBV5-5, the J call TRBJ2-1, with 9 positions matching TRBD1. The CDR3 contains 16 residues. Germline V gene sequence: CDR1 SGHKS, CDR2 YYEKEE (reference sequence). The J segment lost 7 bases and the V segment lost 4 bases, leaving 12 bases of the junction unmatched. The CDR3: CASSVTGTGMGNEQFF. In DNA, the CDR3 is TGTGCCAGCAGCGTAACCGGGACAGGGATGGGGAATGAGCAGTTCTTC. The full variable domain, rest sourced from reference TRBV5-5 and TRBJ2-1, is DAGVTQSPTHLIKTRGQQVTLRCSPISGHKSVSWYQQVLGQGPQFIFQYYEKEERGRGNFPDRFSARQFPNYSSELNVNALLLGDSALYLCASSVTGTGMGNEQFFGPGTRLTVL.

This clone was recorded a few times. J is TRBJ2-7 and V is TRBV30; unclear D gene. Germline V CDR1 and CDR2: GTSNPN, SVGIG (reference sequence). V lost 2 bases to trimming and J lost 0 bases, with 5 bases between them. The CDR3 covers 12 residues. The CDR3 DNA is TGTGCCTGGAGTAGCGACTCCTACGAGCAGTACTTC. This gives the protein CAWSSDSYEQYF.

The chain uses TRBV5-4 and TRBJ1-3; possibly TRBD1 for D (5 bases). The CDR3 contains 15 residues. V was pared by 1 base and J by 4 bases, with 12 bases between. Germline V gene data show CDR1 as SGHNT and CDR2 as YYREEE (reference sequence). CDR3 loop: CASSLPGAGGNTIYF. The CDR3 DNA reads as TGTGCCAGCAGCTTGCCTGGGGCGGGAGGAAACACCATATATTTT.

This chain joins TRBV6-1 and TRBJ1-1; 7 nucleotides agree with TRBD1. Germline CDR1 reads MNHNS; CDR2 reads SASEGT. J was trimmed by 2 bases and V by 4 bases; bases with no gene match: 13. The CDR3 spans 17 residues. The CDR3 nucleotides are TGTGCCAGCAGTGTGGGCATCGGACAGGCGAGTAACACTGAAGCTTTCTTT. It is translated as CASSVGIGQASNTEAFF.

This clone has just one count. V and J are TRBV3-1 (or the pseudogene TRBV3-2) and TRBJ2-3; 9 nucleotides line up with TRBD1. The trim removed 1 base at V and 2 bases at J, leaving 4 bases unmatched. In germline, CDR1 is LGHDT, CDR2 YNNKEL (reference sequence). This CDR3 has 16 residues. CDR3 sequence reads: CASSQGDREPTDTQYF. The CDR3 region has the DNA TGTGCCAGCAGCCAAGGGGACAGGGAGCCCACAGATACGCAGTATTTT.